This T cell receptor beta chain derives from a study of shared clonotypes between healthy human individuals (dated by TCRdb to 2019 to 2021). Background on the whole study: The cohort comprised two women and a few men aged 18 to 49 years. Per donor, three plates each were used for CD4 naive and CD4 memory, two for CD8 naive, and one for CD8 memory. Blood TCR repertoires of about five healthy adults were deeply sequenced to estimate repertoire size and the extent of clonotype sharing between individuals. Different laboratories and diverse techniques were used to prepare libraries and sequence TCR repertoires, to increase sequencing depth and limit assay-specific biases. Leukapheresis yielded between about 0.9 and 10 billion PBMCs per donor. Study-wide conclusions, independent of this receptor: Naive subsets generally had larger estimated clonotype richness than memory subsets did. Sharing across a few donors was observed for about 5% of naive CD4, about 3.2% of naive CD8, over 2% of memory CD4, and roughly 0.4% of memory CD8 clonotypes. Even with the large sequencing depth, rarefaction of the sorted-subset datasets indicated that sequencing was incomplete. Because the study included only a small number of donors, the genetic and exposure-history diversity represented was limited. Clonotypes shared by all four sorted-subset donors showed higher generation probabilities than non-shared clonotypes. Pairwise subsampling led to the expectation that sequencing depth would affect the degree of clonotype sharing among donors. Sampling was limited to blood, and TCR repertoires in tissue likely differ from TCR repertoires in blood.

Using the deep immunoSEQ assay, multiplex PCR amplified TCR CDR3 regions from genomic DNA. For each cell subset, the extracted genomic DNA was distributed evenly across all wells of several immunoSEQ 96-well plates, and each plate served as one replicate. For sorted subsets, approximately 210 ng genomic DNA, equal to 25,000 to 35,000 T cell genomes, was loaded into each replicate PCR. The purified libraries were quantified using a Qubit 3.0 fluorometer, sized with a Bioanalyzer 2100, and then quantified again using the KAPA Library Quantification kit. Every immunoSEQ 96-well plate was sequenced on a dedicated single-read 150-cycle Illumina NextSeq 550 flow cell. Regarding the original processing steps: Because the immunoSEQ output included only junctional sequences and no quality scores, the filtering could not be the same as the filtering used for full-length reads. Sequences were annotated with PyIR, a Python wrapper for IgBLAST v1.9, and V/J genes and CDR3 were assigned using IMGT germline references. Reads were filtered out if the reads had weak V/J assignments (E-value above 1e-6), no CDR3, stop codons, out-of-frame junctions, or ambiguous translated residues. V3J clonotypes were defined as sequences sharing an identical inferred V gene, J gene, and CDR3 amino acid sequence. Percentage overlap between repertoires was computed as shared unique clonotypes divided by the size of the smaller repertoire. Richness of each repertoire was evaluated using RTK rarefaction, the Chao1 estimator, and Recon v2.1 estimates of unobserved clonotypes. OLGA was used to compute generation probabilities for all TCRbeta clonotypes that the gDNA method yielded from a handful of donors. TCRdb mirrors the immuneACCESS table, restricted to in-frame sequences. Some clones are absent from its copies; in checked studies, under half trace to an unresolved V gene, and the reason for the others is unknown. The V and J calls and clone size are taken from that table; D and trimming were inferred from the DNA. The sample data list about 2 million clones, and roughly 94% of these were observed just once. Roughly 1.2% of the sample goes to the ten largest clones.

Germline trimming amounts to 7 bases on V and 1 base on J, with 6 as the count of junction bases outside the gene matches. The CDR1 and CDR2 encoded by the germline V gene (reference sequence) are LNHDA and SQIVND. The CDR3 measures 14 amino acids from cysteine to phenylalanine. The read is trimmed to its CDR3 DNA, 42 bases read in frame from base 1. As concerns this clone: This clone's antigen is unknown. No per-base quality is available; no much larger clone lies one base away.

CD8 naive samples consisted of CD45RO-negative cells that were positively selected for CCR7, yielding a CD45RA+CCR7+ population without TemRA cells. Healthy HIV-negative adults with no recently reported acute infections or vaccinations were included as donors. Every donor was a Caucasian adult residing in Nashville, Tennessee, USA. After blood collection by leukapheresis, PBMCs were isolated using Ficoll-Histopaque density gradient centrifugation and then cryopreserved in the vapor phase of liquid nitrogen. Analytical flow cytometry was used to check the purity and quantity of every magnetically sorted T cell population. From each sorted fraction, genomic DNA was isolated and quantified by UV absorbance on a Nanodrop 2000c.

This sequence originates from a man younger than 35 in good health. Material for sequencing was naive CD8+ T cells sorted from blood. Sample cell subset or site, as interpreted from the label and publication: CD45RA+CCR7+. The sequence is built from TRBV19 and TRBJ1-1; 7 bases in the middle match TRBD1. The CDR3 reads CASTRQGANTEAFF. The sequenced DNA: TGTGCCAGTACCCGACAGGGTGCGAACACTGAAGCTTTCTTT.